This T cell receptor (beta chain) was retrieved from a study of cytomegalovirus exposure and HLA in healthy donors. The study, taken as a whole, reports: Testing in vitro showed a few CMV-associated chains specific for CMV antigens. Productive status was seen about 90% or about 30% of the time for most TCR beta V segments in an earlier analysis.

The CDR3 contains 15 residues. Germline V gene sequence: CDR1 SGHNT, CDR2 YYREEE (reference sequence). With 2 bases removed from V and 0 bases from J, the gap between germline ends came to 11 bases. About this clone: Its antigen remains unknown.

Researchers ran the PCR with 60 Vbeta and 13 Jbeta primers. Authors' data handling: Tens of millions of unique TCR beta chains, roughly 12 million shared, were counted in a later analysis. The data were produced by immunoSEQ multiplex PCR, yet TCRdb's version contains in-frame clones alone and is incomplete. V and J calls and clone size are those listed in that table; D and trimming were worked out from the DNA. The table records about 120,000 clones, 79% of them present only once. Healthy donors of bone marrow made up the group. The clonotype comes from a man aged 25 to 40 in good health and CMV-seropositive. The sequencing sample was made of PBMCs. The genes are TRBV5-4 and TRBJ1-1; D is ambiguous. CDR3 amino acids: CASSFRGAMNTEAFF. Written as DNA, the CDR3 is TGTGCCAGCAGCTTCCGGGGTGCTATGAACACTGAAGCTTTCTTT.